This T cell receptor (beta chain) came from a study of T cells in narcolepsy. The CDR3 has 15 amino acids. Germline lookup yields CDR1 SGHRS and CDR2 YFSETQ. The germline V and J ends were trimmed by 2 bases and 3 bases, with 12 bases remaining between them. General observations from the study: HCRT-specific and TRIB2-specific autoreactive clonotypes appeared among same-patient CSF and blood CD4+ clonotypes.

Points on this clone: The antigen remains unidentified.

Data came from immunoSEQ multiplex PCR; TCRdb stores just in-frame clones and leaves some out. The sample lists 25,000 to 35,000 clones; around 82% were seen once. The V and J genes are TRBV5-1 and TRBJ2-1, with D perhaps matching TRBD2 (6 bases). The TCR originated in a human donor with narcolepsy. The sequenced material came from CD45RA- memory CD4+ T cells from PBMCs. CDR3 DNA sequence: TGCGCCAGCAGCTTAACGGGGGAGAACTACAATGAGCAGTTCTTC. Its protein product is CASSLTGENYNEQFF. Combining the CDR3 with reference TRBV5-1 and TRBJ2-1 gives the whole variable domain KAGVTQTPRYLIKTRGQQVTLSCSPISGHRSVSWYQQTPGQGLQFLFEYFSETQRNKGNFPGRFSGRQFSNSRSEMNVSTLELGDSALYLCASSLTGENYNEQFFGPGTRLTVL.